Listed here are 15 T cell receptor beta chains from one sample, sequenced in a study of cytomegalovirus exposure and HLA in healthy donors (TCRdb year 2017). The library relied on the immunoSEQ multiplex PCR assay. TCRdb took this table from immuneACCESS and kept in-frame rearrangements with V and J called. Such tables lack part of the clones; where checked against another copy, unresolved V genes explain under half of the gap, and the rest is unexplained. The sample table holds about 78,000 clones, of which 90% to 96% were seen once. 1.6% of the sample is in the top ten clones. Sequencing used PBMCs. The receptors here all came from a man between 18 and 29 years old in good health and CMV-seropositive.

V gene TRBV2 combines with J gene TRBJ2-7; D possibly corresponds to TRBD2 (5 bases). Germline loops: CDR1 SNHLY, CDR2 FYNNEI. The CDR3 runs 13 residues. V gave up 6 bases and J gave up 3 bases, with 12 bases separating them. The CDR3 region is CASRSREFYEQYF. In nucleotides, the CDR3 is TGTGCCAGCAGATCTAGGGAGTTCTACGAGCAGTACTTC.

The CDR3 sequence is CASTKDRVGTEAFF. The CDR3 DNA follows: TGCGCCAGCACCAAAGACAGGGTGGGCACTGAAGCTTTCTTT. V usage is TRBV5-1 and J usage is TRBJ1-1, with 7 nucleotides matching TRBD1. There are 14 residues in the CDR3. CDR1 and CDR2 (germline): SGHRS, YFSETQ. Trimming cost V 6 bases and J 4 bases; bases outside gene matches: 9.

V gene TRBV18 combines with J gene TRBJ1-1, with TRBD1 as a possible D gene (6 bases). The CDR3 extends over 15 amino acids. V shed 3 bases and J shed 5 bases, with 16 bases lying between them. In germline, CDR1 is KGHSH, CDR2 LQKENI. CDR3 sequence: CASSPVGGAVTEAFF. The CDR3 DNA reads TGTGCCAGCTCACCGGTTGGGGGGGCAGTGACTGAAGCTTTCTTT.

The V gene is TRBV5-4, the J gene TRBJ2-7; D is perhaps TRBD1 (6 bases). From germline, CDR1 is SGHNT and CDR2 YYREEE (reference sequence). This CDR3 has 14 residues. V shed 2 bases and J shed 5 bases, with 14 bases lying between them. CDR3 amino acids: CASSFPGVLNEQYF. In nucleotides, the CDR3 is TGTGCCAGCAGCTTCCCAGGGGTTCTGAACGAGCAGTACTTC.

V is TRBV7-9 and J is TRBJ2-7, with D tentatively TRBD2 (5 bases). In germline, CDR1 is SEHNR, CDR2 FQNEAQ (reference sequence). The CDR3 consists of 15 residues. V shed 4 bases and J shed 0 bases, with 13 bases lying between them. For the CDR3, the DNA is TGTGCCAGCAGCTCGATCGGGGAGAGCTCCTACGAGCAGTACTTC. Residues: CASSSIGESSYEQYF.

The chain joins TRBV10-3 to TRBJ2-2; D is unclear. The CDR3 spans 13 residues. The V gene lost 3 bases and the J gene lost 8 bases, with 10 bases spanning the gap. Germline CDR1 reads ENHRY; CDR2 reads SYGVKD. Written as DNA, the CDR3 is TGTGCCATCAGTGACCCCAGCGCTGGGGAGCTGTTTTTT. This translates into CAISDPSAGELFF.

J is TRBJ2-1 and V is TRBV5-5; no clear D. CDR1 and CDR2 from the germline V gene are SGHKS and YYEKEE (reference sequence). V lost 6 bases and J lost 2, with 9 bases in between. This CDR3 is 13 amino acids long. CDR3 sequence: CASIRETYNEQFF. CDR3 DNA: TGTGCCAGCATCCGAGAGACCTACAATGAGCAGTTCTTC.

This rearrangement joins TRBV18 to TRBJ2-1; 8 nucleotides line up with TRBD1. CDR3 length: 13 amino acids. The V gene's germline CDR1 is KGHSH and CDR2 LQKENI. J was trimmed by 8 bases and V by 2 bases; bases with no gene match: 2. CDR3 coding DNA: TGTGCCAGCTCACCAGGACAGGGCCATGAGCAGTTCTTC. Translating gives CASSPGQGHEQFF. Drawing the rest from reference TRBV18 and TRBJ2-1, the complete variable domain is NAGVMQNPRHLVRRRGQEARLRCSPMKGHSHVYWYRQLPEEGLKFMVYLQKENIIDESGMPKERFSAEFPKEGPSILRIQQVVRGDSAAYFCASSPGQGHEQFFGPGTRLTVL.

J is TRBJ2-7 and V is TRBV4-1; D gene unclear. The CDR3 totals 14 residues. Germline V gene sequence: CDR1 MGHRA, CDR2 YSYEKL. V was trimmed by 4 bases and J by 5 bases, leaving 15 bases between them. The CDR3 reads CASSPLSNPHEQYF. The CDR3 DNA is TGCGCCAGCAGCCCCCTTTCTAATCCCCACGAGCAGTACTTC.

The chain carries TRBV25-1 and TRBJ1-3; D is perhaps TRBD1 (5 bases). Looked up from germline, CDR1 is MGHDK and CDR2 is SYGVNS. The length of the CDR3 is 13 residues. V shed 7 bases and J shed 10 bases, with 17 bases lying between them. In DNA form, the CDR3 reads TGTGCCAGCAATGGGGGGGGTCGAGGGACCATATATTTT. Encoded protein: CASNGGGRGTIYF.

This rearrangement joins TRBV5-3 to TRBJ1-2, with D possibly being TRBD1 (6 bases). TRBV5-3 is designated an ORF whose function remains uncertain. CDR3 length equals 13 residues. V lost 5 bases and J 6 bases, leaving 14 bases between the germline ends. CDR3 in DNA: TGTGCCAGAAGAAGTACAGGGCCCGATGGCTACACCTTC. Residues: CARRSTGPDGYTF.

The chain carries TRBV18 and TRBJ2-5, with TRBD1 matching 8 bases. Germline assignment: CDR1 KGHSH and CDR2 LQKENI. The CDR3 length is 15 residues. V lost 3 bases, J lost 2 bases, and 5 bases stayed unmatched. The CDR3 nucleotides are TGTGCCAGCTCACCCGCGACAGGGGCTCAAGAGACCCAGTACTTC. It is translated as CASSPATGAQETQYF.

This chain links TRBV19 with TRBJ2-2; 7 positions match TRBD1. CDR3 length: 13 residues. V lost 6 bases, J lost 4 bases, and 2 bases stayed unmatched. Germline loops: CDR1 LNHDA, CDR2 SQIVND (reference sequence). CDR3 coding DNA: TGTGCCAGTAGACGGGACAGCACCGGGGAGCTGTTTTTT. Translation gives CASRRDSTGELFF.

This chain joins TRBV28 and TRBJ2-1; 8 bases fit TRBD2. This CDR3 has 14 amino acids. Germline V gives CDR1 MDHEN, CDR2 SYDVKM. Trimming at V came to 3 bases and at J to 7 bases, leaving 5 bases not matched to a gene. The CDR3 DNA follows: TGTGCCAGCAGTTTCGAGCGGGAGCGGAATGAGCAGTTCTTC. Translation gives CASSFERERNEQFF. Full variable domain (outside the CDR3, taken from reference TRBV28 and TRBJ2-1): DVKVTQSSRYLVKRTGEKVFLECVQDMDHENMFWYRQDPGLGLRLIYFSYDVKMKEKGDIPEGYSVSREKKERFSLILESASTNQTSMYLCASSFERERNEQFFGPGTRLTVL.

The V and J genes are TRBV30 and TRBJ2-3; no definite D call. Per germline, CDR1 GTSNPN and CDR2 SVGIG (reference sequence). This CDR3 spans 15 amino acids. V was trimmed by 3 bases and J by 0 bases, leaving 13 bases between them. CDR3: CAWRSSITSTDTQYF. Here the CDR3 DNA reads TGTGCCTGGAGGAGTAGCATTACTAGCACAGATACGCAGTATTTT.